This is a list of T cell receptor beta chains from one sample in a study of long-term antiretroviral therapy in people with HIV. The table came from immunoSEQ multiplex PCR; TCRdb's copy has only in-frame clones and leaves some out. This sample has 26,000 or so clones; more than 75% occur once, and the top ten carry roughly 1%. This sample comprised unsorted PBMCs, obtained 2 years after starting antiretroviral therapy. Source of these receptors: a man in his fifties or sixties with HIV. Each CDR3 is given with its conserved first and last residue. Fields, in order: clone size, D gene, V gene, J gene, CDR3 protein, CDR3 DNA. A D gene is named only where the DNA matches it firmly. A row's size may be missing; if present it is once, few, many or a size class.

clone size: once; D gene: TRBD1; V gene: TRBV29-1; J gene: TRBJ2-7; CDR3 protein: CSAAGQGASYEQYF; CDR3 DNA: TGCAGCGCTGCTGGACAGGGGGCCTCCTACGAGCAGTACTTC
clone size: once; D gene: NA; V gene: TRBV4-1; J gene: TRBJ2-1; CDR3 protein: CASSRDQGKSYNEQFF; CDR3 DNA: TGCGCCAGCAGCCGGGATCAAGGGAAATCCTACAATGAGCAGTTCTTC
clone size: NA; D gene: NA; V gene: TRBV18; J gene: TRBJ2-6; CDR3 protein: CASSLGPGGANVLTF; CDR3 DNA: TGTGCCAGCTCCCTCGGACCCGGGGGCGCCAACGTCCTGACTTTC
clone size: NA; D gene: NA; V gene: TRBV9; J gene: TRBJ1-2; CDR3 protein: CASSAIVRGANYGYTF; CDR3 DNA: TGTGCCAGCAGCGCCATTGTTCGGGGGGCCAACTATGGCTACACCTTC
clone size: once; D gene: NA; V gene: TRBV4-3; J gene: TRBJ2-7; CDR3 protein: CASSQDFRQYYEQYF; CDR3 DNA: TGCGCCAGCAGCCAAGATTTTAGACAGTACTACGAGCAGTACTTC
clone size: few; D gene: NA; V gene: TRBV29-1; J gene: TRBJ2-5; CDR3 protein: CSVRSVETQYF; CDR3 DNA: TGCAGCGTTCGTAGCGTAGAGACCCAGTACTTC
clone size: NA; D gene: TRBD2; V gene: TRBV5-1; J gene: TRBJ2-7; CDR3 protein: CASSPSAGAYEQYF; CDR3 DNA: TGCGCCAGCAGCCCATCAGCGGGGGCCTACGAGCAGTACTTC
clone size: NA; D gene: NA; V gene: TRBV30; J gene: TRBJ1-2; CDR3 protein: CAWSNPLNYGYTF; CDR3 DNA: TGTGCCTGGAGTAACCCGCTTAACTATGGCTACACCTTC
clone size: NA; D gene: TRBD2; V gene: TRBV4-3; J gene: TRBJ2-1; CDR3 protein: CASSQVPLAGGSYNEQFF; CDR3 DNA: TGCGCCAGCAGCCAAGTTCCGCTAGCGGGAGGGTCCTACAATGAGCAGTTCTTC
clone size: NA; D gene: NA; V gene: TRBV4-3; J gene: TRBJ1-3; CDR3 protein: CASSPFGGISGNTIYF; CDR3 DNA: TGCGCCAGCAGCCCCTTTGGAGGGATCTCTGGAAACACCATATATTTT
clone size: NA; D gene: TRBD2; V gene: TRBV30; J gene: TRBJ2-7; CDR3 protein: CAWSLYSGGPYEQYF; CDR3 DNA: TGTGCCTGGAGTTTATATAGCGGGGGGCCCTACGAGCAGTACTTC
clone size: once; D gene: NA; V gene: TRBV19; J gene: TRBJ1-2; CDR3 protein: CASTRRGGEGGYTF; CDR3 DNA: TGTGCCAGTACCCGGCGGGGGGGCGAAGGTGGCTACACCTTC
clone size: NA; D gene: NA; V gene: TRBV7-9; J gene: TRBJ1-4; CDR3 protein: CASSLYGGTNEKLFF; CDR3 DNA: TGTGCCAGCAGCTTATATGGGGGGACCAATGAAAAACTGTTTTTT
clone size: NA; D gene: NA; V gene: TRBV5-5; J gene: TRBJ1-1; CDR3 protein: CASSLVGDTEAFF; CDR3 DNA: TGTGCCAGCAGCTTGGTGGGGGACACTGAAGCTTTCTTT
clone size: NA; D gene: TRBD1; V gene: TRBV30; J gene: TRBJ1-1; CDR3 protein: CALWTGRNTEAFF; CDR3 DNA: TGTGCCTTATGGACAGGCCGGAACACTGAAGCTTTCTTT
clone size: NA; D gene: NA; V gene: TRBV4-1; J gene: TRBJ2-1; CDR3 protein: CASSQDAMGTYNEQFF; CDR3 DNA: TGCGCCAGCAGCCAAGACGCCATGGGGACCTACAATGAGCAGTTCTTC
clone size: NA; D gene: NA; V gene: TRBV7-9; J gene: TRBJ2-7; CDR3 protein: CASSFSGEQYF; CDR3 DNA: TGTGCCAGCAGCTTTTCCGGCGAGCAGTACTTC
clone size: NA; D gene: NA; V gene: TRBV28; J gene: TRBJ1-1; CDR3 protein: CASSYGQPREAFF; CDR3 DNA: TGTGCCAGCAGTTATGGACAGCCCAGGGAAGCTTTCTTT
clone size: few; D gene: NA; V gene: TRBV4-3; J gene: TRBJ2-7; CDR3 protein: CASSQDRRDSSYEQYF; CDR3 DNA: TGCGCCAGCAGCCAAGATCGCCGCGATAGCTCCTACGAGCAGTACTTC
clone size: NA; D gene: TRBD2; V gene: TRBV7-3; J gene: TRBJ2-1; CDR3 protein: CASSLLAGAGNEQFF; CDR3 DNA: TGTGCCAGCAGCTTACTAGCGGGGGCCGGCAATGAGCAGTTCTTC